This TCR beta chain originates from a study of Ad26.COV2.S vaccination and SARS-CoV-2 variants. As for the study in general: Once, or twice with 56 days between doses, Ad26.COV2.S was given intramuscularly. General observations from the study: Spike-specific responses of CD8+ and CD4+ T cells were reported to display substantial breadth after vaccination. Spike-specific TCR breadth ran higher among vaccine recipients than placebo recipients.

Treatment specified: 15 to 20 received Ad26.COV2.S at low or high dose, single or two shots; about 5 received placebo; per-sample allocation not given. Sampling occurred on day 63 after the first vaccine or placebo injection. To note about this clone: What it binds is unknown.

The CDR3 sequence is 15 residues long. Trimming took off 5 bases at V and 2 bases at J, with 13 bases between the two ends. The germline V gene has CDR1 SGHTA and CDR2 FQGNSA. TCRdb keeps only in-frame clones here, not all; method: immunoSEQ multiplex PCR. The sample carries approximately 410,000 clones, roughly 90% recorded once. The rearrangement links TRBV7-2 to TRBJ1-3; TRBD1 is a possible D gene (5 bases). This clonotype was obtained from a person between 18 and 59 years old who received the Ad26.COV2.S COVID-19 vaccine or a placebo. The specimen was peripheral blood, collected in a trial of Ad26.COV2.S vaccine versus placebo. CDR3 sequence (DNA): TGTGCCAGCAGCCCCTCAGGGCTCGCTGGAAACACCATATATTTT. It encodes CASSPSGLAGNTIYF.